Listed below are T cell receptor beta chains from one sample, sequenced in a study of blood T cell repertoires in COVID-19. Measured with immunoSEQ multiplex PCR; TCRdb has only the in-frame clones, and not every one. The data hold 180,000 or so clones, with around nine tenths observed a single time. The source material was peripheral blood. Receptors originate from a man aged 65 to 79 with acute or convalescent COVID-19. The CDR3 runs from the conserved cysteine through the conserved F or W. A D gene is named only where the DNA matches it firmly. Not every row has a clone size; where given, it reads once, few, many or a size class.

>TRBJ2-7|TRBV29-1|-|TRBD2
CSVGTSGEQYF
TGCAGCGTGGGGACTAGCGGTGAGCAGTACTTC
>TRBJ1-6|TRBV4-1|once|TRBD1
CASSQGWGQRDSPLHF
TGCGCCAGCAGCCAGGGCTGGGGACAGAGGGATTCACCCCTCCACTTT
>TRBJ2-1|TRBV27|-|TRBD2
CASSFGAGSYNEQFF
TGTGCCAGCAGTTTTGGAGCGGGGTCCTACAATGAGCAGTTCTTC
>TRBJ2-2|TRBV7-8|-|-
CASSLGQSTGELFF
TGTGCCAGCAGCTTAGGCCAGTCCACCGGGGAGCTGTTTTTT
>TRBJ1-4|TRBV7-2|-|-
CASSPWELNEKLFF
TGTGCCAGCAGCCCCTGGGAGCTGAATGAAAAACTGTTTTTT
>TRBJ1-5|TRBV19|-|-
CASSIGGPPNQPQHF
TGTGCCAGTAGTATAGGAGGTCCCCCCAATCAGCCCCAGCATTTT
>TRBJ2-1|TRBV6-1|-|TRBD2
CASSERAGGGEQFF
TGTGCCAGCAGTGAAAGGGCTGGGGGGGGTGAGCAGTTCTTC
>TRBJ2-1|TRBV7-9|-|TRBD2
CASSRQRGGEQFF
TGTGCCAGCAGCAGACAGCGGGGAGGGGAGCAGTTCTTC
>TRBJ2-3|TRBV3-1/TRBV3-2|-|-
CASSPMGKGYTDTQYF
TGTGCCAGCAGCCCCATGGGGAAGGGGTACACAGATACGCAGTATTTT
>TRBJ2-5|TRBV7-9|-|-
CASSLVPRAPQETQYF
TGTGCCAGCAGCTTAGTTCCGCGAGCACCTCAAGAGACCCAGTACTTC
>TRBJ2-5|TRBV19|-|TRBD1
CASSIGRGRGETQYF
TGTGCCAGTAGTATCGGCAGGGGGCGCGGTGAGACCCAGTACTTC
>TRBJ2-3|TRBV19|-|TRBD2
CASSTHSGGSVDTQYF
TGTGCCAGTAGTACCCATAGCGGGGGTTCTGTAGATACGCAGTATTTT
>TRBJ2-3|TRBV7-2|-|-
CASSLSGSTDTQYF
TGTGCCAGCAGCCTATCTGGTAGCACAGATACGCAGTATTTT